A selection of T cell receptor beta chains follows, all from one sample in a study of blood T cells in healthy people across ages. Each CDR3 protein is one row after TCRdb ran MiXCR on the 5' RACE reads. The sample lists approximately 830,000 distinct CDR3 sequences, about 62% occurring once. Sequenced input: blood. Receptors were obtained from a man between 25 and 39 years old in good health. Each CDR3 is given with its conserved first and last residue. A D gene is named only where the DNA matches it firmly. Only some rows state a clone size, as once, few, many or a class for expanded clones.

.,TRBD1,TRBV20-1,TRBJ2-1,TGCAGTGCTAGAGAATCCGGACAGGGGCTAATTGATGAGCAGTTCTTC,CSARESGQGLIDEQFF
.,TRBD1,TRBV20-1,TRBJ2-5,TGCAGTGCTCAAGGGGGCTCGGCGGAGACCCAGTACTTC,CSAQGGSAETQYF
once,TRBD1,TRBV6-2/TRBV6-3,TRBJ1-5,TGTGCCAGCAGTAGGGGGCGTAGGGCGGGTCAGCCCCAGCATTTT,CASSRGRRAGQPQHF
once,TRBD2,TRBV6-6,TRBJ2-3,TGTGCCAGCATGTCGCGGGGGGGCACAGATACGCAGTATTTT,CASMSRGGTDTQYF
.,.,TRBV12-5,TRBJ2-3,TGTGCTAGTGGTTTGTCAGGGAATGCGCGCACAGATACGCAGTATTTT,CASGLSGNARTDTQYF
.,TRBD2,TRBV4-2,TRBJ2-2,TGTGCCAGCAGCCAAGAAATCGGACTAGCGAAGTCCGGGGAGCTGTTTTTT,CASSQEIGLAKSGELFF
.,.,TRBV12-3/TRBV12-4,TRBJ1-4,TGTGCCAGCAGACAAGCCCGGGGTGAAAAACTGTTTTTT,CASRQARGEKLFF
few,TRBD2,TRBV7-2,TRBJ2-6,TGTGCCAGCAGCTTAGCTAGCGGGGGCTCTGGGGCCAACGTCCTGACTTTC,CASSLASGGSGANVLTF
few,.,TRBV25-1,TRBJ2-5,TGTGCCAGCAGTGACTCTATCATGGAGACCCAGTACTTC,CASSDSIMETQYF
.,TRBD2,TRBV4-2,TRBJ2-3,TGTGCCAGCAGCCAAGACGCGATGCAAGGACTAGGGGTAGCCGATACGCAGTATTTT,CASSQDAMQGLGVADTQYF
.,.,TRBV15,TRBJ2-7,TGTGCCACCAGCAGAGAGGGTTACTACGAGCAGTACTTC,CATSREGYYEQYF
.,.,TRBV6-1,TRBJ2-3,TGTGCCAGCATAGTGGGCCCTTCCACAGATACGCAGTATTTT,CASIVGPSTDTQYF
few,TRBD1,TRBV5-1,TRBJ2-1,TGCGCCAGCAGCTGGACAGGGCCGGATGAGCAGTTCTTC,CASSWTGPDEQFF
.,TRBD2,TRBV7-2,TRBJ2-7,TGTGCCAGCAGCTTAGAAGTGGCGGGGGGTTTTGAGATCCAGTACTTC,CASSLEVAGGFEIQYF
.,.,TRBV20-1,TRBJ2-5,TGCAGTGCTAGGCCATCTACAGGGGAGGTGGAGACCCAGTACTTC,CSARPSTGEVETQYF
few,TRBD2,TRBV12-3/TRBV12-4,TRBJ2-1,TGTGCCAGCAGTCCCGGACTAGCGGGGGGGGAGTTCTTC,CASSPGLAGGEFF
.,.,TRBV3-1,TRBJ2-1,TGTGCCAGCAGCCGCGGGACAGTGACTATCCAAGAGACCCAGTTCTTC,CASSRGTVTIQETQFF
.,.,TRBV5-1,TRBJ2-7,TGCGCCAGCAGCTTGGAGCTTGCGGTGTCCTACGAGCAGTACTTC,CASSLELAVSYEQYF
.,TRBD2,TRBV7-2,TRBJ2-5,TGTGCCAGCAGCACCTGGCGGGGGAGGTTTGAAGAGACCCAGTACTTC,CASSTWRGRFEETQYF
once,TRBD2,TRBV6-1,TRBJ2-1,TGTGCCAGCAGACCCCCTAGCGGGGGGGCTCAACGCCCTCACAATGAGCAGTTCTTC,CASRPPSGGAQRPHNEQFF